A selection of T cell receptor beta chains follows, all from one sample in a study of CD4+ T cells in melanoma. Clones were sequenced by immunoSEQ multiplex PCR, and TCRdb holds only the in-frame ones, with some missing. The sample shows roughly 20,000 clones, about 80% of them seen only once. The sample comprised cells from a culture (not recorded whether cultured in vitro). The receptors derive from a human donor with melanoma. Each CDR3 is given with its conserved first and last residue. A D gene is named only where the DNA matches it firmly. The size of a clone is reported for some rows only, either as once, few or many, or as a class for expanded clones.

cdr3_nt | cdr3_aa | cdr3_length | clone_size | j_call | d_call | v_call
TGTGCCAGCAGGCCGCCAGCCTACAATGAGCAGTTCTTC | CASRPPAYNEQFF | 13 | . | TRBJ2-1 | . | TRBV11-2
TGTGCCAGCAGCTTCCAGGGGAACACTGAAGCTTTCTTT | CASSFQGNTEAFF | 13 | . | TRBJ1-1 | . | TRBV7-3
TGTGCCAGCAGCGTAGGGACGCCGGATACGCAGTATTTT | CASSVGTPDTQYF | 13 | . | TRBJ2-3 | . | TRBV9
TGTGCCACCAGCAGAACTCCTAGTTACGAGCAGTACTTC | CATSRTPSYEQYF | 13 | . | TRBJ2-7 | . | TRBV15
TGTGCCAGCAGCTCCCTCCGCGGGGCCCAAGAGACCCAGTACTTC | CASSSLRGAQETQYF | 15 | . | TRBJ2-5 | . | TRBV11-2
TGTGCCAGCAGCTTTAGTGGAAGCACAGATACGCAGTATTTT | CASSFSGSTDTQYF | 14 | . | TRBJ2-3 | . | TRBV11-1
TGTGCCAGCAACGGACAGACAAAACTGTTTTTT | CASNGQTKLFF | 11 | few | TRBJ1-4 | . | TRBV2
TGTGCCAGTTCACGACAGGCAACTGGAAACACCATATATTTT | CASSRQATGNTIYF | 14 | . | TRBJ1-3 | . | TRBV19
TGCGCCAGCAGCCAAGTAAGGCAGGGAGGAAACTATGGCTACACCTTC | CASSQVRQGGNYGYTF | 16 | . | TRBJ1-2 | . | TRBV4-1
TGCGCCAGCAAAGCAGGGACGTTAGCAACTAATGAAAAACTGTTTTTT | CASKAGTLATNEKLFF | 16 | few | TRBJ1-4 | . | TRBV5-1
TGCGCCAGCAGCCCCGGACAGGGGAGGGCTGAAAAACTGTTTTTT | CASSPGQGRAEKLFF | 15 | . | TRBJ1-4 | TRBD1 | TRBV5-1
TGTGCCAGCAGCTTGCGGACTAGCGGGGGGGCTAGGGTAGAGACCCAGTACTTC | CASSLRTSGGARVETQYF | 18 | . | TRBJ2-5 | TRBD2 | TRBV5-6
TGTGCTAGTGGTTTGGCAGGGGTTCGGGGGGGAGGGGAGCAGTTCTTC | CASGLAGVRGGGEQFF | 16 | . | TRBJ2-1 | TRBD2 | TRBV12-5
TGCAGTGCTACGACAGGCTACGAGCAGTACTTC | CSATTGYEQYF | 11 | . | TRBJ2-7 | . | TRBV20-1